Listed below are T cell receptor beta chains from one sample, sequenced in a study of blood T cells in healthy people across ages. TCRdb re-analysed the 5' RACE reads in MiXCR, keeping a single row per CDR3 protein. Of over 950,000 distinct CDR3 sequences listed, 35% to 40% were seen once; the top ten hold less than 15%. Sequencing was carried out using blood. These receptors all come from a man younger than 35 in good health. Each CDR3 is given with its conserved first and last residue. Fields, in order: D gene, V gene, CDR3 protein. The D gene is left open where the match is weak.

.,TRBV12-3/TRBV12-4,CASSVTADTQYF
TRBD2,TRBV9,CASSVGRTSGEEQYF
.,TRBV6-2/TRBV6-3,CASSPIFTGEKLFF
TRBD1,TRBV10-3,CAIRQDRGNEKLFF
.,TRBV10-3,CAISHRDTYQPQHF
.,TRBV6-2/TRBV6-3,CASSVMPRAAEGYGYTF
TRBD2,TRBV5-1,CASSTGGAIYNEQFF
.,TRBV6-2/TRBV6-3,CASNSETGPTTEAFF
.,TRBV24-1,CATSDPGSYTQYF
.,TRBV21-1,CASRADSENQPQHF
.,TRBV11-2,CASSLEPVNYGYTF
.,TRBV3-1,CASSQDRRRGHEQYF
TRBD2,TRBV28,CASSFLRLAGGRTDTQYF
.,TRBV5-1,CASSFDPGANVLTF
TRBD1,TRBV20-1,CSAATGGLQPQHF
TRBD2,TRBV7-2,CASSLVGASGVNEQFF
.,TRBV29-1,CSAKLQGALFF
.,TRBV7-2,CASSGGDTNYGYTF
.,TRBV11-2,CASSPREGRNTEAFF
.,TRBV9,CASSPPPLDTQYF
TRBD1,TRBV27,CTSSVQGANEKLFF
.,TRBV18,CASSDSPGNNQPQHF
.,TRBV12-3/TRBV12-4,CASSPPGVENEQFF
TRBD1,TRBV20-1,CSATGTGAVVNTEAFF
TRBD1,TRBV20-1,CSARDLAWGQGINYGYTF
.,TRBV6-6,CASRPPRDTRTDTQYF
.,TRBV3-1,CASSRQLSSYNGQFF
.,TRBV3-1,CASSQGGEANTEAFF
.,TRBV20-1,CSARERAQSSRGLGRTDTQYF
.,TRBV21-1,CASSKVSGLAGDYNEQFF
TRBD1,TRBV9,CASSPERGRGTEAFF
.,TRBV12-3/TRBV12-4,CASSPPLGYTF
TRBD1,TRBV20-1,CSAQRGQANTEAFF
TRBD1,TRBV7-9,CASSLPTGGSGELFF
.,TRBV12-5,CASARDANYEQYF
.,TRBV6-1,CASVEEGGGSEQFF